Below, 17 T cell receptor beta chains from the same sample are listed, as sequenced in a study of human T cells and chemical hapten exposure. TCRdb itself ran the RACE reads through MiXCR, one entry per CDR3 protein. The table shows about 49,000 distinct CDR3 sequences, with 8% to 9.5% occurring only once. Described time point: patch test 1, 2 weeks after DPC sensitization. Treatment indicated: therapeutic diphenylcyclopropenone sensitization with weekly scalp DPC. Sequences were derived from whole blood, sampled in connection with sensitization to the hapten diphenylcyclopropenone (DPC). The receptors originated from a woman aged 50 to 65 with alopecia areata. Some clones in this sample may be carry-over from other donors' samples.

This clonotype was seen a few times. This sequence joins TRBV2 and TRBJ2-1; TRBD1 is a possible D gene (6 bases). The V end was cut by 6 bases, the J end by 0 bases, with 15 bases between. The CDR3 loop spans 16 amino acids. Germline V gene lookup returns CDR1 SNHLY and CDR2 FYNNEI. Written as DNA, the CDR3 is TGTGCCAGCAGCCGAGAGGGGGTTAGCTCCTACAATGAGCAGTTCTTC. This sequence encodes CASSREGVSSYNEQFF. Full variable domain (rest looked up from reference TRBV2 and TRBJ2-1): EPEVTQTPSHQVTQMGQEVILRCVPISNHLYFYWYRQILGQKVEFLVSFYNNEISEKSEIFDDQFSVERPDGSNFTLKIRSTKLEDSAMYFCASSREGVSSYNEQFFGPGTRLTVL.

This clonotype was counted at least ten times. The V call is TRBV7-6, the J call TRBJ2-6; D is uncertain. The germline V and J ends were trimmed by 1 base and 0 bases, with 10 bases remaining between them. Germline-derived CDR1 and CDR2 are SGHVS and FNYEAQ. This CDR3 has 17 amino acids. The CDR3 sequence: CASSLVPGSSGANVLTF. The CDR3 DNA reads TGTGCCAGCAGCTTAGTCCCGGGTTCCTCTGGGGCCAACGTCCTGACTTTC.

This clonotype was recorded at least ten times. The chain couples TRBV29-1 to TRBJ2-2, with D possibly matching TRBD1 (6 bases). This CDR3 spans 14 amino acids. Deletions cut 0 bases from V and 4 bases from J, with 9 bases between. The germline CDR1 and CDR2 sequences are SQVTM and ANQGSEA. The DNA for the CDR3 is TGCAGCGTTGAAGAAGGGGGTGGCACCGGGGAGCTGTTTTTT. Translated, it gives CSVEEGGGTGELFF.

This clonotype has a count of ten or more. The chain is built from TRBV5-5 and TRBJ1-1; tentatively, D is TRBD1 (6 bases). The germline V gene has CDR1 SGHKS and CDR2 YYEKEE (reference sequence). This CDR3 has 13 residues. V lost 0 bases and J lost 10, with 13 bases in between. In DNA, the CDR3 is TGTGCCAGCAGCTTGGGTACCGGGACAAGAGCTTTCTTT. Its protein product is CASSLGTGTRAFF. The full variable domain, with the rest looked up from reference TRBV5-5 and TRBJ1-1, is DAGVTQSPTHLIKTRGQQVTLRCSPISGHKSVSWYQQVLGQGPQFIFQYYEKEERGRGNFPDRFSARQFPNYSSELNVNALLLGDSALYLCASSLGTGTRAFFGQGTRLTVV.

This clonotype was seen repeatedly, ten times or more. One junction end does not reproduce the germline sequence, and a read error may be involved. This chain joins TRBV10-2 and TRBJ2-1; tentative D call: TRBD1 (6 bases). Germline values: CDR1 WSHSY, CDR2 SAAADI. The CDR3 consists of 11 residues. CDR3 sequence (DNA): TGCGCCACCCTGGAAGGGGGAAACTTCGCCTTC. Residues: CATLEGGNFAF.

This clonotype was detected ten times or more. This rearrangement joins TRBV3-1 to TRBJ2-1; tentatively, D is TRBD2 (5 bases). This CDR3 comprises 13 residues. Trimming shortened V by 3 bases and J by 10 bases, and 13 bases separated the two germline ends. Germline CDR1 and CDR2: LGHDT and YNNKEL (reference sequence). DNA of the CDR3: TGTGCCAGCAGCCACCTCTCTCGCGGGGAGCAGTTCTTC. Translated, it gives CASSHLSRGEQFF.

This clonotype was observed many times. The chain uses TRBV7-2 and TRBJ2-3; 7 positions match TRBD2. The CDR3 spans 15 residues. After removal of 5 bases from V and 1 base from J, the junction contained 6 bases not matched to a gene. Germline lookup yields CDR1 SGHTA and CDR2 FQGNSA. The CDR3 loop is CASSTTSDRTDTQYF. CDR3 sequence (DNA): TGTGCCAGCAGCACCACTAGCGACCGCACAGATACGCAGTATTTT.

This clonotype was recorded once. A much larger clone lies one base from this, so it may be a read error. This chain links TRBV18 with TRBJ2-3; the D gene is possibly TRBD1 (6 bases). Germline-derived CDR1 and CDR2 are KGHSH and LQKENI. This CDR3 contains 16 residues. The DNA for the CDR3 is TGTGTCAGCTCAGCCACAGCAGGGGCTAGCACAGATACGCAGTATTTT. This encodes CVSSATAGASTDTQYF.

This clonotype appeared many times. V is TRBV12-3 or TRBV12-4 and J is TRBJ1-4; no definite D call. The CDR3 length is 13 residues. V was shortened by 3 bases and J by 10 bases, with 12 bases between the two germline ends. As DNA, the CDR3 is TGTGCCAGCAGTTTGGTGACGAGCGCAAAACTGTTTTTT. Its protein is CASSLVTSAKLFF.

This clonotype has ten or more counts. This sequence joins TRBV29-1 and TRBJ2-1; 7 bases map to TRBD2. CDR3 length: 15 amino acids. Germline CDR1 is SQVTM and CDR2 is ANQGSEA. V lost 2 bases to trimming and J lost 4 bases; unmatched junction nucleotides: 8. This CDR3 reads CSVEFLAGRYNEQFF. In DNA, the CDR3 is TGCAGCGTTGAATTCTTAGCGGGCAGGTACAATGAGCAGTTCTTC.

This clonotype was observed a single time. The CDR3 nucleotides are TGTGCCAGCAGTGACAAAAAAAGGGGAAATCAGCCCCAGCATTTT. Encoded protein: CASSDKKRGNQPQHF. This chain uses TRBV6-4 with TRBJ1-5; tentatively, D is TRBD1 (5 bases). The CDR3 runs 15 residues. CDR1 is MRHNA and CDR2 is SNTAGT in the germline V gene. V was cut by 2 bases and J by 4 bases, with 12 bases left in between.

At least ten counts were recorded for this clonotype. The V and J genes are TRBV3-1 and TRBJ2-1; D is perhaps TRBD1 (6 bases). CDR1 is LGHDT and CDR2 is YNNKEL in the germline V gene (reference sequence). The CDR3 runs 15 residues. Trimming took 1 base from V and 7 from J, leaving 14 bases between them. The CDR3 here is CASSQVRGQGNEQFF. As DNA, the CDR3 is TGTGCCAGCAGCCAAGTTCGTGGTCAGGGGAATGAGCAGTTCTTC.

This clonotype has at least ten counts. In DNA, the CDR3 is TGTGCCAGCAGCTCCGGACAGGGGTTAACCGGGGAGCTGTTTTTT. Its protein product is CASSSGQGLTGELFF. The chain combines TRBV7-6 with TRBJ2-2; 9 bases are a match to TRBD1. CDR3 size: 15 residues. Germline V gene sequence: CDR1 SGHVS, CDR2 FNYEAQ. Trimming cost V 4 bases and J 5 bases; bases outside gene matches: 5.

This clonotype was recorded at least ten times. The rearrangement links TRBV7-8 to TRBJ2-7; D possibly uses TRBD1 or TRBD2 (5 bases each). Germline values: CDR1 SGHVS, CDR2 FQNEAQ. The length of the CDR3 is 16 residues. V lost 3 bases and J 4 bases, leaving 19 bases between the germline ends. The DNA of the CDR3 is TGTGCCAGCAGCTTTGACTCCGGGACGGTGGGATACGAGCAGTACTTC. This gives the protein CASSFDSGTVGYEQYF.

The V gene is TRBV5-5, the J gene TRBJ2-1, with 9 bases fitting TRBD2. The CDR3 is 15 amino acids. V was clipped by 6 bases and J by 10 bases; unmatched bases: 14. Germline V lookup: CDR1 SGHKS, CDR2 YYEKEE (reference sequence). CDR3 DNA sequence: TGTGCCAGCATGAAACCTAGCGGGAAACTTGTCGAGCAGTTCTTC. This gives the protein CASMKPSGKLVEQFF.

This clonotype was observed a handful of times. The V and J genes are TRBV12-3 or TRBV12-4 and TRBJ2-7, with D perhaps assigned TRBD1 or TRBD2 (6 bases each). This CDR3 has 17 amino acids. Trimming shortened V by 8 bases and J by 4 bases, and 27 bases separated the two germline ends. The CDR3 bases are TGTGCCAGCCGGGGGAGCAGGGGTCACCCGTCGGGTTACGAGCAGTACTTC. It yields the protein CASRGSRGHPSGYEQYF.

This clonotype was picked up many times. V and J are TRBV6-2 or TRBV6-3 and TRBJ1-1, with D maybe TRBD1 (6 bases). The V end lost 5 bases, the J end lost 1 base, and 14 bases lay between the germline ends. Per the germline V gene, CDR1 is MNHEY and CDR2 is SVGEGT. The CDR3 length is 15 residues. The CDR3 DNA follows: TGTGCCAGCAGTACCAGACAGGAGGAGAACACTGAAGCTTTCTTT. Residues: CASSTRQEENTEAFF.